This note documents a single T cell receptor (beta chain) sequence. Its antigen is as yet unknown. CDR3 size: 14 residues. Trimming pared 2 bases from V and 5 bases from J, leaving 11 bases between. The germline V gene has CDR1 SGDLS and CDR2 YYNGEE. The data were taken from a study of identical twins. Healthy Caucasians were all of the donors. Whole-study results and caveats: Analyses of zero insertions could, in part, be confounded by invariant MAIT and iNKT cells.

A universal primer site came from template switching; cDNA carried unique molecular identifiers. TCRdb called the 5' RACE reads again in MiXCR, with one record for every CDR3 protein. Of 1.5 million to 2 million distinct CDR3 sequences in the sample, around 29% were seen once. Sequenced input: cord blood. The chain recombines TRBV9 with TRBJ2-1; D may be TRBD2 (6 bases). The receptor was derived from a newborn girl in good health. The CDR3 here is CASSVKSGHNEQFF. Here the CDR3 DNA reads TGTGCCAGCAGCGTGAAGAGCGGGCACAATGAGCAGTTCTTC.